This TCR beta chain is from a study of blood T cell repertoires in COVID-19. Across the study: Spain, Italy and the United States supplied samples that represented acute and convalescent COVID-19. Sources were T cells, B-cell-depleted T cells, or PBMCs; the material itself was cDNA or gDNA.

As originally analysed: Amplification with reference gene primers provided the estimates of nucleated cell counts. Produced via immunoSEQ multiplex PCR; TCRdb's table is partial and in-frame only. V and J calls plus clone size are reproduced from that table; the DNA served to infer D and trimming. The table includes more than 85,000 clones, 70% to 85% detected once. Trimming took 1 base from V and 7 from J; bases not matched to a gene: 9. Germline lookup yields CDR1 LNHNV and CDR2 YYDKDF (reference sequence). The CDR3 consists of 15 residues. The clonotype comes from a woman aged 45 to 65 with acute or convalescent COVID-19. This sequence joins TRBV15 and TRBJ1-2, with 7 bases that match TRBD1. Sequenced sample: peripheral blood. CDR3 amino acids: CATSRGDRARGGYTF. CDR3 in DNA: TGTGCCACCAGCAGAGGTGACAGGGCTCGCGGTGGCTACACCTTC.